This T cell receptor beta chain was identified in a study of T-cell memory formation after mild COVID-19. Study information: Across donors, TCR clusters were largely donor specific.

This CDR3 has 15 amino acids. Per germline, CDR1 SGHTA and CDR2 FQGTGA. V was shortened by 5 bases and J by 0 bases, with 14 bases between the two germline ends. In its sample, this clonotype was seen a few times. TCRdb re-analysed the 5' RACE reads in MiXCR, keeping a single row per CDR3 protein. The sample gives a few hundred thousand distinct CDR3 sequences, about 20% of which show up once; approximately 8% is in the top ten. The chain employs TRBV7-3 and TRBJ2-7, with a tentative D call TRBD2 (6 bases). The TCR originated in an adult woman who had mild COVID-19 (a few samples of this study predate the infection). Cell type and time point are not known. The sequencing input was PBMCs or a T cell subset sorted from them (not recorded which). Written as DNA, the CDR3 is TGTGCCAGCAGCATCAGCGGGCTTGGCTCCTACGAGCAGTACTTC. It is translated as CASSISGLGSYEQYF.